This T cell receptor (beta chain) was recovered during a study of cytomegalovirus exposure and HLA in healthy donors. Across the whole study: Among over 350 genotyped donors, roughly 81% fell in the Caucasian-associated ancestry cluster. General study results and limits: According to reports, the classifier identified cytomegalovirus status with high specificity and sensitivity. Trimming of TCR beta V- and J-genes showed a link, identified in a later analysis, to a missense DCLRE1C variant. CMV serostatus alone was available as immune exposure information.

The ends were cut back, 2 bases at V and 0 bases at J, with 8 bases in the middle. CDR3 length equals 15 residues. Germline CDR1 reads KGHSH; CDR2 reads LQKENI. On this clone itself: Its specificity is unknown.

PCR amplification relied on 60 Vbeta primers (plus 13 Jbeta primers). This table comes from immunoSEQ multiplex PCR, and its TCRdb copy is limited to in-frame clones, with some not included. The sample includes about 69,000 clones, less than 70% of them seen just once. Material: PBMCs. The origin of this receptor is a woman aged 25 to 39 in good health and CMV-seronegative. The chain is built from TRBV18 and TRBJ1-5; D unresolved. The CDR3 loop reads CASSPENYSNQPQHF. In DNA, the CDR3 is TGTGCCAGCTCACCAGAGAATTATAGCAATCAGCCCCAGCATTTT.